This TCR beta chain appears in the sequencing data of a study of T cell therapy after organ transplantation. Findings and limits, study-wide: Minimal repertoire change after therapy followed marked pretherapy expansions in nonresponders. Post-therapy reconstitution appeared to include transferred and endogenous clonotypes. Antirejection and antiviral medication effects could not be assessed.

Using immunoSEQ multiplex PCR, the repertoire was profiled, and TCRdb retains in-frame clones only, with some absent. The top ten clones hold around 3.1% of a sample with tens of thousands of clones, about 95% of them seen once. Comment on this clone: Its antigen remains unknown.

Patients were solid-organ transplant recipients with drug-resistant or recurrent cytomegalovirus. Sample: CD8+ T cells from blood, taken before autologous CMV-specific T cell therapy. This receptor was identified in a human patient who had received a solid organ transplant and had CMV disease.

The CDR3 nucleotides read TGTGCCAGTAGTTTTCCCATCAACAGGGGGCTCACTGAAGCTTTCTTT. This gives the protein CASSFPINRGLTEAFF. The genes are TRBV19 and TRBJ1-1; 9 bases agree with TRBD1. The CDR3 runs 16 residues. Germline V gene data show CDR1 as LNHDA and CDR2 as SQIVND (reference sequence). V was clipped by 5 bases and J by 4 bases; unmatched bases: 11.